This TCR beta chain appears in the sequencing data of a study of T-cell reconstitution after alpha-beta-depleted transplantation in children. Study findings and constraints: Reportedly, roughly two months post-transplant, alpha-beta T cells arose from several hundred expanded graft clones.

This clonotype has more than one count but fewer than ten. Its antigen is currently unknown. Construction of the TCRbeta library involved unique molecular identifiers. TCRdb itself ran the PCR reads through MiXCR, one entry per CDR3 protein. In the table there are about 130,000 distinct CDR3 sequences, 8% to 10% of which are singletons. Trimming removed 0 bases from V and 6 bases from J; junction bases left unmatched: 5. CDR3 length: 15 amino acids. Germline V gene data show CDR1 as KGHSH and CDR2 as LQKENI. The clonotype was recovered from a girl in the first two years of life who had a stem cell transplant for combined immunodeficiency, so the T cells may come from the graft donor. This specimen was PBMCs, mostly from graft donor cells, taken 180 days after TCRalphabeta/CD19-depleted stem cell transplant. The chain is built from TRBV18 and TRBJ2-5; 9 bases map to TRBD1. The CDR3, as DNA: TGTGCCAGCTCACCACCGGGACAGGGATGGAAGACCCAGTACTTC. It specifies CASSPPGQGWKTQYF. The full variable domain, rest sourced from reference TRBV18 and TRBJ2-5, is NAGVMQNPRHLVRRRGQEARLRCSPMKGHSHVYWYRQLPEEGLKFMVYLQKENIIDESGMPKERFSAEFPKEGPSILRIQQVVRGDSAAYFCASSPPGQGWKTQYFGPGTRLLVL.